The present TCR beta chain was sequenced within a study of blood T cells in healthy people across ages. Study observations and caveats: When set beside aged donors, long-lived donors presented more naive CD4+ cells and higher diversity.

In the case of this clonotype: Antigen: not known.

Together with a sample-barcoded 5' primer, a J-beta primer mix was included in a second PCR lasting roughly 7 to 11 cycles. CDR3-containing paired-end reads numbering at least 2.5 million came from each sample. MiXCR, run by TCRdb on the 5' RACE reads, gives a single entry per CDR3 protein. The sample lists some 1,800,000 distinct CDR3 sequences, roughly two fifths occurring once. The sequenced sample was blood. This TCR was sampled from a human donor in good health.

CDR3 in DNA: TGTGCCAGCAGTGCGGTGAGCGGGGGGGCCGGGGACAATGAGCAGTTCTTC. It specifies CASSAVSGGAGDNEQFF. The rearrangement links TRBV2 to TRBJ2-1, with 10 bases lining up with TRBD2. Germline V gene sequence: CDR1 SNHLY, CDR2 FYNNEI. V was pared by 4 bases and J by 5 bases, with 11 bases of the junction left unmatched. The CDR3 runs to 17 residues.